Shown below are 21 T cell receptor beta chains from a single sample sequenced in a study of graft-versus-host responses after intestinal transplantation. Their cognate antigens are unknown. TCRdb's copy holds only in-frame clones and misses some; the assay was immunoSEQ multiplex PCR. The sample consists of over 85,000 clones, about 93% of them appearing once. The specimen was unstimulated CD8+ T cells sorted from spleen or lymph node cells, collected before intestinal transplant. The source is a human donor who received an intestinal transplant.

The gene calls are TRBV27 and TRBJ2-7; perhaps TRBD1 as D (6 bases). Trimming took 7 bases from V and 0 from J, leaving 16 bases between them. Germline V gene data show CDR1 as MNHEY and CDR2 as SMNVEV (reference sequence). This CDR3 has 15 residues. CDR3 sequence: CASTTGLSASYEQYF. CDR3 DNA sequence: TGTGCCAGCACGACAGGCCTTAGTGCCTCCTACGAGCAGTACTTC.

The chain recombines TRBV19 with TRBJ1-2, with a weak D call TRBD1 (6 bases). Germline assignment: CDR1 LNHDA and CDR2 SQIVND (reference sequence). CDR3 length equals 15 residues. Trimming left V 7 bases short and J 1 base short, with 16 bases between. CDR3 bases: TGTGCCAGTATACCCGGGACAAACCATAACTATGGCTACACCTTC. It specifies CASIPGTNHNYGYTF.

About this clone: Other DNA sequences of this sample code for an identical CDR3. This chain joins TRBV11-2 and TRBJ1-2; D is perhaps TRBD1 (6 bases). Trimming removed 3 bases at V and 2 bases at J, with 7 bases between. The germline V gene has CDR1 SGHAT and CDR2 FQNNGV. The CDR3 has 13 amino acids. The CDR3 DNA reads TGTGCCAGCAGCTTTGGGACAAACTATGGCTACACCTTC. The encoded protein is CASSFGTNYGYTF.

V is TRBV5-1 and J is TRBJ2-7; tentative D call: TRBD2 (5 bases). Trimming stripped 0 bases from V and 4 bases from J, with 11 bases between. The germline CDR1 and CDR2 sequences are SGHRS and YFSETQ. CDR3 length: 14 residues. The CDR3 region has the DNA TGCGCCAGCAGCTTGGTCTCGGGATCATACGAGCAGTACTTC. This encodes CASSLVSGSYEQYF.

V and J are TRBV19 and TRBJ2-3; 10 bases agree with TRBD2. CDR1 is LNHDA, CDR2 SQIVND, per germline (reference sequence). The CDR3 is made up of 14 amino acids. V lost 9 bases, J lost 9 bases, and 12 bases stayed unmatched. The DNA of the CDR3 is TGTGCCAGCAAAGAGCGGGGGGGCCTGGACACGCAGTATTTT. This sequence encodes CASKERGGLDTQYF.

This CDR3 is CASSPYTPLAGGGNEQFF. CDR3 DNA sequence: TGTGCCAGCAGCCCGTATACGCCACTAGCGGGGGGCGGGAATGAGCAGTTCTTC. V and J are TRBV7-9 and TRBJ2-1, with TRBD2 matching over 12 bases. This CDR3 spans 18 amino acids. V shed 5 bases, J shed 7 bases, and the junction held 15 bases outside the gene matches. Germline CDR1 and CDR2: SEHNR and FQNEAQ (reference sequence).

The chain has TRBV6-5 and TRBJ2-1; D not resolved. The CDR3 totals 11 residues. V lost 6 bases, J lost 4 bases, and 4 bases lay in between. Germline V gives CDR1 MNHEY, CDR2 SVGAGI. The CDR3 reads CASSTYNEQFF. The CDR3 DNA sequence: TGTGCCAGCAGCACTTACAATGAGCAGTTCTTC.

V gene TRBV19 combines with J gene TRBJ1-1; 9 bases line up with TRBD1. J gave up 5 bases and V 6 bases, and 10 bases lay outside the gene matches. CDR1 and CDR2 (germline): LNHDA, SQIVND (reference sequence). CDR3 length: 15 amino acids. CDR3 region: CASSSTPDRGTEAFF. CDR3 in DNA: TGTGCCAGTAGCAGCACCCCAGACAGGGGGACTGAAGCTTTCTTT.

This clone was counted a few times. The chain joins TRBV7-9 to TRBJ2-7; unclear D gene. The CDR3 has 11 residues. From germline, CDR1 is SEHNR and CDR2 FQNEAQ (reference sequence). Trimming left V 4 bases short and J 3 bases short, with 4 bases between. The CDR3 DNA follows: TGTGCCAGCAGCTCCCTCTACGAGCAGTACTTC. Its translation: CASSSLYEQYF.

The rearrangement joins TRBV4-1 to TRBJ2-6, with D possibly matching TRBD2 (5 bases). Germline V gene sequence: CDR1 MGHRA, CDR2 YSYEKL. Trimming cost V 0 bases and J 3 bases, with 9 bases left between them. This CDR3 is 16 amino acids long. CDR3 DNA: TGCGCCAGCAGCCAAGATGAGGGTTTTGGGGCCAACGTCCTGACTTTC. This translates into CASSQDEGFGANVLTF.

The rearrangement uses TRBV4-1 and TRBJ2-1, with 8 positions matching TRBD2. The germline gives CDR1 MGHRA, CDR2 YSYEKL. The CDR3 runs to 19 residues. J gave up 6 bases and V 3 bases, and 19 bases lay outside the gene matches. CDR3 residues: CASSQGQAAGAVTFNEQFF. The DNA of the CDR3 is TGCGCCAGCAGCCAGGGTCAGGCAGCGGGAGCGGTGACTTTCAATGAGCAGTTCTTC.

The chain has TRBV19 and TRBJ2-1; 12 positions match TRBD2. V was clipped by 5 bases and J by 0 bases; unmatched bases: 5. The CDR3 runs 17 residues. The germline V gene has CDR1 LNHDA and CDR2 SQIVND (reference sequence). The CDR3 DNA sequence: TGTGCCAGTAGTCCGGGACTAGCGGGTCTCTCCTACAATGAGCAGTTCTTC. Translated, it gives CASSPGLAGLSYNEQFF. The complete variable domain, with remaining parts taken from reference TRBV19 and TRBJ2-1, reads DGGITQSPKYLFRKEGQNVTLSCEQNLNHDAMYWYRQDPGQGLRLIYYSQIVNDFQKGDIAEGYSVSREKKESFPLTVTSAQKNPTAFYLCASSPGLAGLSYNEQFFGPGTRLTVL.

Worth noting for this clone: The same CDR3 can be traced to other DNA sequences in this sample. The chain is built from TRBV4-1 and TRBJ1-5, with a possible D match to TRBD1 (5 bases). V was clipped by 3 bases and J by 2 bases, with 8 bases between them. From germline, CDR1 is MGHRA and CDR2 YSYEKL. The CDR3 is made up of 14 amino acids. This chain's CDR3 is CASSQGPGNQPQHF. The CDR3 DNA follows: TGCGCCAGCAGCCAGGGGCCGGGCAATCAGCCCCAGCATTTT.

The chain carries TRBV7-9 and TRBJ1-6; 7 nucleotides agree with TRBD1. V gave up 5 bases and J gave up 2 bases; unmatched junction bases: 3. CDR3 length: 15 amino acids. Germline CDR1 is SEHNR and CDR2 is FQNEAQ (reference sequence). The CDR3 DNA reads as TGTGCCAGCAGCCCCGGACAGGCCTATAATTCACCCCTCCACTTT. Its translation is CASSPGQAYNSPLHF.

The chain combines TRBV10-3 with TRBJ2-1; 10 bases are a match to TRBD2. The germline gives CDR1 ENHRY, CDR2 SYGVKD. The CDR3 contains 14 residues. V lost 6 bases, J lost 9 bases, and 8 bases stayed unmatched. The CDR3 bases are TGTGCCATCAGGGACGCTAGCGGGAGCGTTGAGCAGTTCTTC. It translates to CAIRDASGSVEQFF.

The chain carries TRBV10-1 and TRBJ2-3, with 7 bases fitting TRBD1. Germline assignment: CDR1 WNHNN and CDR2 SYGVQD (reference sequence). Unmatched junction bases numbered 4, after V lost 3 bases and J lost 1 base. There are 15 residues in the CDR3. The CDR3 sequence: CASSEGQDRTDTQYF. The CDR3 region has the DNA TGCGCCAGCAGTGAAGGACAGGACCGCACAGATACGCAGTATTTT.

The chain combines TRBV5-6 with TRBJ1-1, with D tentatively TRBD1 (5 bases). This CDR3 is built from 13 residues. Trimming cost V 0 bases and J 5 bases, with 8 bases left between them. Germline CDR1 is SGHDT and CDR2 is YYEEEE. The CDR3 loop reads CASSLGRGTEAFF. The CDR3 DNA reads as TGTGCCAGCAGCTTGGGTAGGGGTACTGAAGCTTTCTTT.

The rearrangement uses TRBV7-6 and TRBJ2-7; 13 positions agree with TRBD2. V dropped 1 base and J dropped 5; count of bases not matched to a gene: 11. Germline V gene lookup returns CDR1 SGHVS and CDR2 FNYEAQ. The CDR3 has 18 amino acids. The CDR3 protein is CASSLGLAGGPGADEQYF. For the CDR3, the DNA is TGTGCCAGCAGCTTAGGACTAGCGGGGGGCCCCGGGGCCGACGAGCAGTACTTC.

This chain's CDR3 is CASRSNRGFGNTEAFF. CDR3 sequence (DNA): TGTGCCAGCAGATCTAACAGGGGCTTCGGAAACACTGAAGCTTTCTTT. The J gene is TRBJ1-1, the V gene TRBV5-4; 7 nucleotides agree with TRBD1. Germline-derived CDR1 and CDR2 are SGHNT and YYREEE (reference sequence). This CDR3 has 16 residues. V was pared by 5 bases and J by 2 bases, with 12 bases of the junction left unmatched.

This clone occurred once. The chain employs TRBV29-1 and TRBJ2-3, with a possible D match to TRBD1 (5 bases). Germline V gene sequence: CDR1 SQVTM, CDR2 ANQGSEA. CDR3 size: 14 residues. Between the trimmed V and J ends, which lost 0 bases and 6 bases, there was a span of 13 bases. The CDR3 spells CSVEDPSRADTQYF. The CDR3, as DNA: TGCAGCGTTGAAGATCCCTCCAGGGCCGATACGCAGTATTTT.

As DNA, the CDR3 is TGTGCCAGCAGCCAAGGGCGGGGGGGGAGGACTGAAGCTTTCTTT. This sequence encodes CASSQGRGGRTEAFF. The V and J genes are TRBV14 and TRBJ1-1; D is perhaps TRBD1 (5 bases). V dropped 1 base and J dropped 5 bases, with 14 bases sitting between them. This CDR3 comprises 15 residues. In germline, CDR1 is SGHDN, CDR2 FVKESK. Based on the CDR3 plus reference TRBV14 and TRBJ1-1, the full variable domain is EAGVTQFPSHSVIEKGQTVTLRCDPISGHDNLYWYRRVMGKEIKFLLHFVKESKQDESGMPNNRFLAERTGGTYSTLKVQPAELEDSGVYFCASSQGRGGRTEAFFGQGTRLTVV.